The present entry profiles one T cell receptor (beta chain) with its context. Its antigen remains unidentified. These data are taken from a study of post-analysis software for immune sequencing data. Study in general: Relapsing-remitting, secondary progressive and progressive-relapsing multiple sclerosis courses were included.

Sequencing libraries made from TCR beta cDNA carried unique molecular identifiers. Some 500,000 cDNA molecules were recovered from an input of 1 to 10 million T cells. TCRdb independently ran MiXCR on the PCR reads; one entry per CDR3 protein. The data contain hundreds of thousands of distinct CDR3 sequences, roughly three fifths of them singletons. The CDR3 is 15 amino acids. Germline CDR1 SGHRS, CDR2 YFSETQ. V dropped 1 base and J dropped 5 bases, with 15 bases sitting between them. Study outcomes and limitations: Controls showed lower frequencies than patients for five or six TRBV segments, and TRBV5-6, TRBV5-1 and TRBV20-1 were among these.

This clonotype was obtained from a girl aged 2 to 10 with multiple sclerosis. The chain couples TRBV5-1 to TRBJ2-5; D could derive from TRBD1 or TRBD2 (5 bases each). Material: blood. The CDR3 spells CASSLFPRDAETQYF. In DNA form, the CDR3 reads TGCGCCAGCAGCTTGTTCCCCCGGGACGCTGAGACCCAGTACTTC.